This TCR beta chain was observed in a study of shared clonotypes between healthy human individuals. Trimming left V 5 bases short and J 7 bases short, with 17 bases between. Germline V gene data show CDR1 as SGHAT and CDR2 as FQNNGV. CDR3 length equals 15 residues. Sequencing used immunoSEQ multiplex PCR; TCRdb keeps in-frame clones, though not all of them. Of roughly 2 million clones in the sample, 85% to 95% are singletons; the top ten hold 0.1% to 0.15%. V usage is TRBV11-2 and J usage is TRBJ1-4, with D uncertain. The sequenced sample consisted of naive CD4+ T cells sorted from blood. As to subset: CD45RA+ positively selected. This sequence originates from a man younger than 35 in good health. The CDR3 DNA sequence: TGTGCCAGCAGCCGCCCCGGGATATTTAGTGAAAAACTGTTTTTT. Protein product: CASSRPGIFSEKLFF.